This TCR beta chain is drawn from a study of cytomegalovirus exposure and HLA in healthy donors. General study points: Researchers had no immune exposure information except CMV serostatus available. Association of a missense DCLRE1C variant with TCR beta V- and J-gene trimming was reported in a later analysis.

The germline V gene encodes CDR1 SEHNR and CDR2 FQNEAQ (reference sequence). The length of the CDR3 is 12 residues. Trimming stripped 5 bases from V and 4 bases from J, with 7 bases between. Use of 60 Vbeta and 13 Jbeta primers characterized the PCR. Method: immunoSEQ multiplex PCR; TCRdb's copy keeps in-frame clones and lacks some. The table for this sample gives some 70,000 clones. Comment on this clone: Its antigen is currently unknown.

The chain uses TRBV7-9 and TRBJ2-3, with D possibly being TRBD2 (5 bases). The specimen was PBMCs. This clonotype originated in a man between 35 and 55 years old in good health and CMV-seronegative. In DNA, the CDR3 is TGTGCCAGCAGCCCGGGATCAGATACGCAGTATTTT. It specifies CASSPGSDTQYF.